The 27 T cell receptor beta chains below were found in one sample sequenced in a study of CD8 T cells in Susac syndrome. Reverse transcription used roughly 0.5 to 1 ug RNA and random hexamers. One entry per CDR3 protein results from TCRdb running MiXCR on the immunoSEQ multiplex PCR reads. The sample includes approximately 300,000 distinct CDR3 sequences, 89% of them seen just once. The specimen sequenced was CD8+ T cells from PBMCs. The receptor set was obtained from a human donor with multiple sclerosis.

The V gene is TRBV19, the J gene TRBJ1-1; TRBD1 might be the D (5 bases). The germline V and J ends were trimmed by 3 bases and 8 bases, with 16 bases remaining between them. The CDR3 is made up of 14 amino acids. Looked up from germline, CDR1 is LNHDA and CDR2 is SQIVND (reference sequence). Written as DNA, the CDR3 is TGTGCCAGTAGTATGACGCCGGACTGGGGCGAAGCTTTCTTT. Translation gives CASSMTPDWGEAFF. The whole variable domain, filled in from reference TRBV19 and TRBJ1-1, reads DGGITQSPKYLFRKEGQNVTLSCEQNLNHDAMYWYRQDPGQGLRLIYYSQIVNDFQKGDIAEGYSVSREKKESFPLTVTSAQKNPTAFYLCASSMTPDWGEAFFGQGTRLTVV.

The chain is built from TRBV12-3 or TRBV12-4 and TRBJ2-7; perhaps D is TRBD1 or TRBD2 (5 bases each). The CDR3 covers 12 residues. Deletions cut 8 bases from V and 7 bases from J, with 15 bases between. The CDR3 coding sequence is TGTGCCAGCCTTGGGGGAGCCGAAGAGCAGTACTTC. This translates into CASLGGAEEQYF.

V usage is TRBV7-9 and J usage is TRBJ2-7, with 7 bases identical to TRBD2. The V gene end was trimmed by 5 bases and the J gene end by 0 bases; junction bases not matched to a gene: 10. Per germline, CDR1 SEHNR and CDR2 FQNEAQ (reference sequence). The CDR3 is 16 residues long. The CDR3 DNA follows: TGTGCCAGCAGCCCCCCAGCGGGGTCTAGCTCCTACGAGCAGTACTTC. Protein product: CASSPPAGSSSYEQYF. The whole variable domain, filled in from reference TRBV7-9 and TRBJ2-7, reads DTGVSQNPRHKITKRGQNVTFRCDPISEHNRLYWYRQTLGQGPEFLTYFQNEAQLEKSRLLSDRFSAERPKGSFSTLEIQRTEQGDSAMYLCASSPPAGSSSYEQYFGPGTRLTVT.

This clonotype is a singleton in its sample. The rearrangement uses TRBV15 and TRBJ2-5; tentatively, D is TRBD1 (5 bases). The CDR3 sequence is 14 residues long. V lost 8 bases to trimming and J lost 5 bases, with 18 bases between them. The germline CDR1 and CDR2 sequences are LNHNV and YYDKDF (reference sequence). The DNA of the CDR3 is TGTGCCACCCGGACACCGGAGATCGGGGAGACCCAGTACTTC. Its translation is CATRTPEIGETQYF.

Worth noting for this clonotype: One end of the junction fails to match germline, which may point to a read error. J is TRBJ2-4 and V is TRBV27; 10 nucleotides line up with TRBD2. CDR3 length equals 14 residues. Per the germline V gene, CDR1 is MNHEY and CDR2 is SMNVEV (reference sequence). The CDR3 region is CASSLSRTSGIRYF. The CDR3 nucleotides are TGTGCCAGCAGTTTATCGCGGACTAGCGGCATTCGGTACTTC.

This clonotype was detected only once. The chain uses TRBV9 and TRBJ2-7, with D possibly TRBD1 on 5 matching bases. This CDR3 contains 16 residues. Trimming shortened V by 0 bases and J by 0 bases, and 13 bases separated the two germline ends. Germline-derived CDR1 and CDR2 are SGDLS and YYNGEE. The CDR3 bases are TGTGCCAGCAGCGTAGAGGGGCTGGCGAACTCCTACGAGCAGTACTTC. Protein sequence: CASSVEGLANSYEQYF.

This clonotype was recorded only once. CDR3 sequence reads: CSASPLAGNSYEQYF. In nucleotides, the CDR3 is TGCAGTGCTAGTCCTCTAGCGGGGAACTCCTACGAGCAGTACTTC. The V call is TRBV20-1, the J call TRBJ2-7, with 9 bases that match TRBD2. CDR1 DFQATT and CDR2 SNEGSKA come from the germline V gene (reference sequence). The V gene end was trimmed by 3 bases and the J gene end by 0 bases; junction bases not matched to a gene: 6. The CDR3 spans 15 residues.

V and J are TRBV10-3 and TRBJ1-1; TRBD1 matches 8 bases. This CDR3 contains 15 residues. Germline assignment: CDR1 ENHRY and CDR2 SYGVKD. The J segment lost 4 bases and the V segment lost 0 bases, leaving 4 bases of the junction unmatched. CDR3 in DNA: TGTGCCATCAGTGAGTCCTGGACAGGGCCCACTGAAGCTTTCTTT. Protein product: CAISESWTGPTEAFF.

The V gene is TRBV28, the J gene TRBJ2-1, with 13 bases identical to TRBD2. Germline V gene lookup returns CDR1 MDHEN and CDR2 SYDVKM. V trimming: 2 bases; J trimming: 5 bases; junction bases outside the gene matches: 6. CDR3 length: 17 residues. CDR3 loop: CASSLPLGLAGDNEQFF. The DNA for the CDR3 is TGTGCCAGCAGTTTACCGCTAGGACTAGCGGGGGACAATGAGCAGTTCTTC.

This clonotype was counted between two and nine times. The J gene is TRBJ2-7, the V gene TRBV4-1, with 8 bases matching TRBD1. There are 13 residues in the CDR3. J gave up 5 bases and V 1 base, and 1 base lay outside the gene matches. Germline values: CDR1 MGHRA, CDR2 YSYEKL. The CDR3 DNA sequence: TGCGCCAGCAGCCAAGCACAGGGGGACGAGCAGTACTTC. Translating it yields CASSQAQGDEQYF.

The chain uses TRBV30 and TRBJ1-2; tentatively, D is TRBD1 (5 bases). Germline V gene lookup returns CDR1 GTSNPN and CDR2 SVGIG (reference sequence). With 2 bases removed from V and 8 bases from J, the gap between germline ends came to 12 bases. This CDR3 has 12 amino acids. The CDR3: CAWSPPTEGYTF. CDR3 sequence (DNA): TGTGCCTGGAGTCCACCGACAGAGGGCTACACCTTC.

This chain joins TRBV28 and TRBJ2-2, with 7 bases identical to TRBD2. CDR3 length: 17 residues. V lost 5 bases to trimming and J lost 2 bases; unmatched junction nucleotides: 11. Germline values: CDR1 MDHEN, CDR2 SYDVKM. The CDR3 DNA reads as TGTGCCAGCAGTCTCCTGGCCACTAGCGCTAACACCGGGGAGCTGTTTTTT. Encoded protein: CASSLLATSANTGELFF. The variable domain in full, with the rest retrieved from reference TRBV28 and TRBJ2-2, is DVKVTQSSRYLVKRTGEKVFLECVQDMDHENMFWYRQDPGLGLRLIYFSYDVKMKEKGDIPEGYSVSREKKERFSLILESASTNQTSMYLCASSLLATSANTGELFFGEGSRLTVL.

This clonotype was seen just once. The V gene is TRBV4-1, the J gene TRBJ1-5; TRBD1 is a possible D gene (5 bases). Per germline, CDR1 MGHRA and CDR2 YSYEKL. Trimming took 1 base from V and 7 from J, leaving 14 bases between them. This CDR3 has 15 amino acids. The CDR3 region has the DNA TGCGCCAGCAGCCAAGCCGAGGGGTTTTTGCAGCCCCAGCATTTT. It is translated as CASSQAEGFLQPQHF.

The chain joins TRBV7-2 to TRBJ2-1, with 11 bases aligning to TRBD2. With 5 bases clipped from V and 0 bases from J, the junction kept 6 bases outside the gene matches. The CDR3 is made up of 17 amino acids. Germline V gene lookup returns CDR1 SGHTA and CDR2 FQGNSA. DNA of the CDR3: TGTGCCAGCAGCCCCGGACTAGCGGGCTCCTCCTACAATGAGCAGTTCTTC. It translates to CASSPGLAGSSYNEQFF.

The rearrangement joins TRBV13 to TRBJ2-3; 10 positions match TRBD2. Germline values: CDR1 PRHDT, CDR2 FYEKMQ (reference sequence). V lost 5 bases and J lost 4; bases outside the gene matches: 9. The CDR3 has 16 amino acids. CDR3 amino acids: CASSPPGTSDADTQYF. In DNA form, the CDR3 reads TGTGCCAGCAGCCCCCCCGGGACTAGCGATGCAGATACGCAGTATTTT.

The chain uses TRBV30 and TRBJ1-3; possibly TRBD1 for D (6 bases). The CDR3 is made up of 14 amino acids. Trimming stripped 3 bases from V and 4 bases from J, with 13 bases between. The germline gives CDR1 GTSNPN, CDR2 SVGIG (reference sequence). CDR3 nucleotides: TGTGCCTGGAGGGGAGGACAGTTCGGAAACACCATATATTTT. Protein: CAWRGGQFGNTIYF.

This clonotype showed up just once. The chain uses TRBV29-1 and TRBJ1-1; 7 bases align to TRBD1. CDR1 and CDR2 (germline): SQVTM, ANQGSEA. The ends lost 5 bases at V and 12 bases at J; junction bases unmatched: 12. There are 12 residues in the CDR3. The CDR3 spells CSVFGGGLRTFF. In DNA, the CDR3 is TGCAGCGTTTTCGGAGGGGGCCTGAGGACTTTCTTT.

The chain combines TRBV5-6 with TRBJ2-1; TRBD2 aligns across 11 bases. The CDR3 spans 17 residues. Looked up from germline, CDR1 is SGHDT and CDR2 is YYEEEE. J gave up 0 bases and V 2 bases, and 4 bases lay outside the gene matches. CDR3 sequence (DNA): TGTGCCAGCAGCTTAACTAGCGGGGGCTTCTCCTACAATGAGCAGTTCTTC. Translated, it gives CASSLTSGGFSYNEQFF.

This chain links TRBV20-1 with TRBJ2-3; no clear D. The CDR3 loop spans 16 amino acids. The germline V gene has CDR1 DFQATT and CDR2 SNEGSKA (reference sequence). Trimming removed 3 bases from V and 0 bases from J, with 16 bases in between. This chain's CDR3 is CSASTVSTDSTDTQYF. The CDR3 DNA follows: TGCAGTGCTAGTACAGTGTCGACGGATAGCACAGATACGCAGTATTTT.

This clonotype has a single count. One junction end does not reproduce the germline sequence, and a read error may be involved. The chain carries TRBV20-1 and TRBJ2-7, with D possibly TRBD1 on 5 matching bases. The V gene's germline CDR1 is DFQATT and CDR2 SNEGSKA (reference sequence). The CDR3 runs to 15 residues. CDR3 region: CSARDILQGAHEQYF. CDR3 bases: TGCAGTGCTCGAGACATATTACAAGGGGCCCACGAGCAGTACTTC.

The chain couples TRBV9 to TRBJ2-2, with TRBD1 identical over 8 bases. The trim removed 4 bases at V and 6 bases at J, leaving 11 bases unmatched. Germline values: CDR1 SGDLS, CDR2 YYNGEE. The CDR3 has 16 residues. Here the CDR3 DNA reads TGTGCCAGCAGCACCCCAGGGGGCTTTTTCGCCGGGGAGCTGTTTTTT. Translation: CASSTPGGFFAGELFF.

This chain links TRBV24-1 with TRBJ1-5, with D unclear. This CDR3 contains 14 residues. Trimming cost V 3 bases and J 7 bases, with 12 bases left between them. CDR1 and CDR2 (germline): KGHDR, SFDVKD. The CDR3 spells CATSDPTSGQPQHF. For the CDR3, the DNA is TGTGCCACCAGTGATCCCACCAGTGGGCAGCCCCAGCATTTT.

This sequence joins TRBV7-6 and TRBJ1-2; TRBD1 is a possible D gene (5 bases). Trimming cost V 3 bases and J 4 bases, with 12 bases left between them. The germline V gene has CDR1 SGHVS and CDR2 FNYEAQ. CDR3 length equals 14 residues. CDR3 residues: CASSLDTGPYGYTF. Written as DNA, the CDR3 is TGTGCCAGCAGCTTGGATACGGGACCCTATGGCTACACCTTC.

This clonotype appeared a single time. Here the CDR3 reads CASSPTRGGTGELFF. The DNA of the CDR3 is TGTGCCAGCAGCCCCACGCGGGGAGGGACCGGGGAGCTGTTTTTT. The chain employs TRBV7-9 and TRBJ2-2; 7 nucleotides agree with TRBD2. The CDR3 spans 15 residues. The V and J ends lost 5 bases and 5 bases, in that order; junction bases with no gene match: 8. Germline assignment: CDR1 SEHNR and CDR2 FQNEAQ (reference sequence).

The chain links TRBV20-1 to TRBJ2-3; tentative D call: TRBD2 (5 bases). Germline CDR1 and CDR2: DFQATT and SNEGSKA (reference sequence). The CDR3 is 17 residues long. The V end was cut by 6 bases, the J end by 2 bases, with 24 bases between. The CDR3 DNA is TGCAGTGCCCCCTCTTTTGCTAGCCCACTATTCACAGATACGCAGTATTTT. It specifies CSAPSFASPLFTDTQYF.

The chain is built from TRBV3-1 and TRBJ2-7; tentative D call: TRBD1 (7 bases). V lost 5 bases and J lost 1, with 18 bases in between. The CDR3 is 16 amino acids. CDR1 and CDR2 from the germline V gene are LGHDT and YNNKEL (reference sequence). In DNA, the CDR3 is TGTGCCAGCAGCGGCAATCCGCGGGACAGTTCCTACGAGCAGTACTTC. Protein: CASSGNPRDSSYEQYF.

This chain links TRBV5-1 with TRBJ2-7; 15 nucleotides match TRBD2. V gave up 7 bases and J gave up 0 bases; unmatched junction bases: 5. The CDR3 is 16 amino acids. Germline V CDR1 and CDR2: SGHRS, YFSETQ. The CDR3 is CASGLAGGDLSYEQYF. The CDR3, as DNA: TGCGCCAGCGGACTAGCGGGAGGGGACCTCTCCTACGAGCAGTACTTC.